These 5 T cell receptor beta chains originate from one sample sequenced in a study of tumor-infiltrating lymphocytes in primary liver carcinoma. Unsorted whole blood yielded the blood RNA, and germline DNA was also extracted. The input was approximately 500 ng total RNA; TCR beta cDNA was made from it with a constant-region primer. What produced the TCR beta libraries was three nested multiplex PCR rounds using slightly modified ARM-PCR. Primers for the first two PCR rounds were TRBV1-TRBV30 forward primers and a C-beta reverse primer (about 9 cycles per round). TCRdb processed the multiplex PCR reads anew with MiXCR; each CDR3 protein has one entry. The data contain about 330,000 distinct CDR3 sequences, approximately 64% of them seen just once; the ten biggest clones take up 5% to 6.5%. Sequencing input: peripheral blood. Every receptor here comes from a man aged 35 to 55 with primary liver carcinoma and hepatitis B virus infection.

This clonotype was observed at least ten times. CDR3 coding DNA: TGTGCGCAGAGCGGGTCCTACAATGAGCAGTTCTTC. Translation gives CAQSGSYNEQFF. The V and J genes are TRBV30 and TRBJ2-1, with D possibly TRBD2 on 6 matching bases. There are 12 residues in the CDR3. Germline V gene sequence: CDR1 GTSNPN, CDR2 SVGIG (reference sequence).

A word on this clonotype: Germline and junction disagree at one end, which may indicate a read error. The gene calls are TRBV11-2 and TRBJ2-5; 9 nucleotides agree with TRBD1. CDR1 is SGHAT and CDR2 is FQNNGV in the germline V gene. The CDR3 spans 14 residues. For the CDR3, the DNA is TGTGTCAGCAACTTACAGGGGGCCCTGGAGACCCAGTACTTC. Its translation: CVSNLQGALETQYF. The full variable domain, completed using reference TRBV11-2 and TRBJ2-5, is EAGVAQSPRYKIIEKRQSVAFWCNPISGHATLYWYQQILGQGPKLLIQFQNNGVVDDSQLPKDRFSAERLKGVDSTLKIQPAKLEDSAVYLCVSNLQGALETQYFGPGTRLLVL.

Details on this clonotype: A much larger clone is a single base away; this may be a read error. The DNA of the CDR3 is TGTGCCAGCAACCCCCTATCGGGAGTAACCGGGGAGCTGTTTTTT. Translation: CASNPLSGVTGELFF. This chain uses TRBV12-3 or TRBV12-4 with TRBJ2-2, with D perhaps matching TRBD2 (6 bases). Trimming took off 7 bases at V and 5 bases at J, with 17 bases between the two ends. This CDR3 spans 15 amino acids.

Concerning this clonotype: Since the CDR3 does not end with the conserved phenylalanine or tryptophan, this likely comes from a read error. The chain joins TRBV11-2 to TRBJ2-7; D ambiguous. Germline CDR1 is SGHAT and CDR2 is FQNNGV. The length of the CDR3 is 14 residues. Here the CDR3 DNA reads TGCGCCAGCAGCTTAAACAGCCTCTCCTACGATCAGTACTCC. This encodes CASSLNSLSYDQYS.

On this clonotype itself: One base away lies a much larger clone, so this may be a sequencing read error. The J gene is TRBJ2-5, the V gene TRBV6-2 or TRBV6-3; D gene ambiguous. CDR1 and CDR2 from the germline V gene are MNHEY and SVGEGT. The CDR3 loop spans 12 amino acids. The V and J ends lost 7 bases and 5 bases respectively, with 11 bases between them. This CDR3 reads CASIDVRETQYF. CDR3 nucleotides: TGTGCCAGCATTGACGTTCGCGAGACCCAGTACTTC.